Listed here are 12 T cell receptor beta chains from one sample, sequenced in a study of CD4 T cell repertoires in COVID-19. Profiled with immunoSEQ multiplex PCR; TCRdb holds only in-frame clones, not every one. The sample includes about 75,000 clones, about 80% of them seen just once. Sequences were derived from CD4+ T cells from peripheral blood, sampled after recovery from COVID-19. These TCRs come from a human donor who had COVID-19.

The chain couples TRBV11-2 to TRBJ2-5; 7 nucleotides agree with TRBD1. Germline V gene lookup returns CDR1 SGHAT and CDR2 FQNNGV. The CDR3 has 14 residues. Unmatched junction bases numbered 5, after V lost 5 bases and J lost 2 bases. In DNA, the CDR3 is TGTGCCAGCAGCGTCCTGACAGGGCAAGAGACCCAGTACTTC. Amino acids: CASSVLTGQETQYF.

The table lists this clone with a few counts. CDR3 residues: CASSLDKKRASPTYEQYF. In DNA, the CDR3 is TGTGCCAGCAGCTTGGACAAAAAAAGGGCTAGTCCCACCTACGAGCAGTACTTC. The rearrangement links TRBV5-4 to TRBJ2-7; D gene uncertain. Per germline, CDR1 SGHNT and CDR2 YYREEE (reference sequence). The CDR3 contains 18 residues. Between the trimmed V and J ends, which lost 0 bases and 2 bases, there was a span of 21 bases.

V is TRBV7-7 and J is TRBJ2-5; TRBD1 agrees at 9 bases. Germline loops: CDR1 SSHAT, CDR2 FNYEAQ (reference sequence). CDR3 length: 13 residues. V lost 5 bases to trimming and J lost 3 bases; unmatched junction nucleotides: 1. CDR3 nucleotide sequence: TGTGCCAGCAGCCGGGACAGGGAAGAGACCCAGTACTTC. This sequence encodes CASSRDREETQYF.

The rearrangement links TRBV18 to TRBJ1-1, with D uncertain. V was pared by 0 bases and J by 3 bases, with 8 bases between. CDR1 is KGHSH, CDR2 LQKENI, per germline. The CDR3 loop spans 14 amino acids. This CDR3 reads CASSPPGGYTEAFF. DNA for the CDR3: TGTGCCAGCTCACCACCGGGAGGATACACTGAAGCTTTCTTT.

The DNA for the CDR3 is TGTGCCAGCAGCCTAAACAGGGGGCCTGGAAACACCATATATTTT. This translates into CASSLNRGPGNTIYF. The chain joins TRBV5-6 to TRBJ1-3; 9 bases are shared with TRBD1. After removal of 4 bases from V and 2 bases from J, the junction contained 4 bases not matched to a gene. CDR1 SGHDT and CDR2 YYEEEE come from the germline V gene. The CDR3 sequence is 15 residues long.

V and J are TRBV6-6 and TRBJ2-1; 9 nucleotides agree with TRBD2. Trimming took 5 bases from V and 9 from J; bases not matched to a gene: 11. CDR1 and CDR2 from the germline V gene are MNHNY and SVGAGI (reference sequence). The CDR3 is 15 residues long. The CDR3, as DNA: TGTGCCAGCAGTAGGGTGGGGACTAGCCAGGTTGAGCAGTTCTTC. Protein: CASSRVGTSQVEQFF.

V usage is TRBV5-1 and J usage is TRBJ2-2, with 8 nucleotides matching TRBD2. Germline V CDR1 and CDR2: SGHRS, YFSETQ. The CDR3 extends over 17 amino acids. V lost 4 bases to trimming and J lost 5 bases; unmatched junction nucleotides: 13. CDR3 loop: CASSVETSVSGTGELFF. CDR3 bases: TGCGCCAGCAGCGTTGAGACTAGCGTTAGTGGGACCGGGGAGCTGTTTTTT.

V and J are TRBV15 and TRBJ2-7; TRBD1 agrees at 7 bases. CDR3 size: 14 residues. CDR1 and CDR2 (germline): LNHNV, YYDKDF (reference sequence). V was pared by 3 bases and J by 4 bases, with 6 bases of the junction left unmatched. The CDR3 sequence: CATSSNRGGYEQYF. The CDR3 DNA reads TGTGCCACCAGCAGTAACAGGGGCGGGTACGAGCAGTACTTC. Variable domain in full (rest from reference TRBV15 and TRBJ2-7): DAMVIQNPRYQVTQFGKPVTLSCSQTLNHNVMYWYQQKSSQAPKLLFHYYDKDFNNEADTPDNFQSRRPNTSFCFLDIRSPGLGDTAMYLCATSSNRGGYEQYFGPGTRLTVT.

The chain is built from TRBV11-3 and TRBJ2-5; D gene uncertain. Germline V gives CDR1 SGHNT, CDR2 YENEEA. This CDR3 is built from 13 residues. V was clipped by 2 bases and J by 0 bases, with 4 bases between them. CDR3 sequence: CASSLSYQETQYF. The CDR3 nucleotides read TGTGCCAGCAGCTTATCGTACCAAGAGACCCAGTACTTC.

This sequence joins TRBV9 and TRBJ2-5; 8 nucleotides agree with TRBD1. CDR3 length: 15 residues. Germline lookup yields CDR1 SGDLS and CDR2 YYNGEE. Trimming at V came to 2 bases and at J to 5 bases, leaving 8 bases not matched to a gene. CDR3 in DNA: TGTGCCAGCAGCGTGGGGGACAGGTCCGTCGAGACCCAGTACTTC. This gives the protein CASSVGDRSVETQYF.

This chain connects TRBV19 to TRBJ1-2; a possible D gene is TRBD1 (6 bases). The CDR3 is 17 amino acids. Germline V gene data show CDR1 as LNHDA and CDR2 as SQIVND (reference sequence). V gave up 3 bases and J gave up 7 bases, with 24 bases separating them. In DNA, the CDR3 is TGTGCCAGTAGTATCGACGTTCACCTTGGGGGGCAAGTTGGCTACACCTTC. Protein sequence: CASSIDVHLGGQVGYTF.

For the CDR3, the DNA is TGTGCCAGCAGCTCCGGAAGTGGGGTGGGCGAGCAGTACTTC. It translates to CASSSGSGVGEQYF. The chain joins TRBV5-4 to TRBJ2-7, with unresolved D. Germline-derived CDR1 and CDR2 are SGHNT and YYREEE (reference sequence). The CDR3 has 14 amino acids. With 3 bases removed from V and 6 bases from J, the gap between germline ends came to 16 bases.